This T cell receptor beta chain is from a study of CD8 T cells in ankylosing spondylitis. Study-level findings and limits: A motif in TCR beta, a set of eight or nine highly homologous variants, appeared characteristic of ankylosing spondylitis blood. Disease-linked clones, CD8+, were relatively rare in peripheral blood. A number of the motif variants had already been described in reactive arthritis synovial fluid and blood.

V was trimmed by 7 bases and J by 0 bases, leaving 13 bases between them. Germline lookup yields CDR1 MDHEN and CDR2 SYDVKM. This CDR3 has 15 residues. Quantitative 5'-RACE with molecular barcodes was used to make the TCR beta libraries. One entry per CDR3 protein, called by TCRdb with MiXCR from the 5' RACE reads. Seen here are 300,000 to 350,000 distinct CDR3 sequences, 20% to 25% observed once, and the top ten hold about 3.5%. This clonotype has only a few counts. What it recognizes is unknown. The sample consisted of blood, either unsorted or a sorted T cell fraction (not recorded which). The sequence was collected from a female donor with ankylosing spondylitis or in good health (not recorded which). V and J are TRBV28 and TRBJ2-1; D is perhaps TRBD2 (6 bases). The CDR3 DNA reads as TGTGCCAGCATCGGGGGAAGCGGCTCCTACAATGAGCAGTTCTTC. Translated, it gives CASIGGSGSYNEQFF. The full variable domain, its missing parts supplied by reference TRBV28 and TRBJ2-1, is DVKVTQSSRYLVKRTGEKVFLECVQDMDHENMFWYRQDPGLGLRLIYFSYDVKMKEKGDIPEGYSVSREKKERFSLILESASTNQTSMYLCASIGGSGSYNEQFFGPGTRLTVL.